These T cell receptor beta chains were read from a single sample in a study of T cell changes during pregnancy in multiple sclerosis. Profiled with immunoSEQ multiplex PCR; TCRdb holds only in-frame clones, not every one. The table includes tens of thousands of clones, 91% detected once. Material: peripheral blood, obtained in the third trimester of pregnancy. The receptors originated from a female donor in good health, enrolled as a control in a pregnancy study. CDR3s leave out the opening cysteine and the closing phenylalanine or tryptophan.

v_gene: TRBV11-2
j_gene: TRBJ1-2
len: 14
CDR3aa: ASSLDVLAGYYGYT

v_gene: TRBV5-8
j_gene: TRBJ2-7
len: 11
CDR3aa: ASSLDYSYEQY

v_gene: TRBV4-3
j_gene: TRBJ2-5
len: 12
CDR3aa: ASSQDLGGETQY

v_gene: TRBV30
j_gene: TRBJ2-7
len: 9
CDR3aa: AWSPHREQY

v_gene: TRBV6-1
j_gene: TRBJ1-4
len: 12
CDR3aa: ASGQDVGGEKLF

v_gene: TRBV27
j_gene: TRBJ1-1
len: 12
CDR3aa: ASSLMSMNTEAF

v_gene: TRBV19
j_gene: TRBJ2-1
len: 14
CDR3aa: ASSIDRELALNEQF

v_gene: TRBV14
j_gene: TRBJ2-6
len: 16
CDR3aa: ASSARTGPRSGANVLT

v_gene: TRBV19
j_gene: TRBJ2-3
len: 12
CDR3aa: ASSPSGSTDTQY

v_gene: TRBV5-1
j_gene: TRBJ2-2
len: 16
CDR3aa: ASSLYLSGRGNTGELF

v_gene: TRBV5-1
j_gene: TRBJ2-4
len: 13
CDR3aa: ASSLDGQGVNIQY

v_gene: TRBV14
j_gene: TRBJ1-3
len: 13
CDR3aa: ASSQAPQGGDTIY

v_gene: TRBV5-1
j_gene: TRBJ1-2
len: 12
CDR3aa: ASSLATGDYGYT

v_gene: TRBV19
j_gene: TRBJ2-2
len: 14
CDR3aa: ASKVKDRGMSGELF

v_gene: TRBV19
j_gene: TRBJ1-5
len: 11
CDR3aa: ASTVQGNQPQH

v_gene: TRBV2
j_gene: TRBJ2-7
len: 16
CDR3aa: ASSGNPSGTSSFGEQY

v_gene: TRBV28
j_gene: TRBJ2-7
len: 11
CDR3aa: ASSFRGNHEQY

v_gene: TRBV18
j_gene: TRBJ2-7
len: 13
CDR3aa: ASSGGQGFSYEQY

v_gene: TRBV10-1
j_gene: TRBJ2-7
len: 11
CDR3aa: ASSDSPRREQY

v_gene: TRBV28
j_gene: TRBJ2-7
len: 12
CDR3aa: ASSLRGVAYEQY

v_gene: TRBV15
j_gene: TRBJ1-2
len: 13
CDR3aa: ATSGGTGGGYGYT

v_gene: TRBV10-3
j_gene: TRBJ2-7
len: 14
CDR3aa: AISETGTGSSYEQY